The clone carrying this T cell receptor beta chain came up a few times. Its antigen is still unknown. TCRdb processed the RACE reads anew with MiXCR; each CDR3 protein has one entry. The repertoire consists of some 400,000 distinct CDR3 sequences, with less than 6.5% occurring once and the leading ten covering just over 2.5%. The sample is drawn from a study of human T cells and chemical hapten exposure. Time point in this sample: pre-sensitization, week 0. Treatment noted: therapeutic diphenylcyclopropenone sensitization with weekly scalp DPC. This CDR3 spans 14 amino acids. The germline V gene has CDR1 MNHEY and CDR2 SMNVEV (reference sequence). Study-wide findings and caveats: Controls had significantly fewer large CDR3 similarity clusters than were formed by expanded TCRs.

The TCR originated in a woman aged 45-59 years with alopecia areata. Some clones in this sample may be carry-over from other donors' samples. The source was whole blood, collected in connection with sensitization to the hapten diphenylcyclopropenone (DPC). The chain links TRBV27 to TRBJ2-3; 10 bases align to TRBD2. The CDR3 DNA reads TGTGGGACTAGCGGAAGAGGGGGTACAGATACGCAGTATTTT. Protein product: CGTSGRGGTDTQYF.